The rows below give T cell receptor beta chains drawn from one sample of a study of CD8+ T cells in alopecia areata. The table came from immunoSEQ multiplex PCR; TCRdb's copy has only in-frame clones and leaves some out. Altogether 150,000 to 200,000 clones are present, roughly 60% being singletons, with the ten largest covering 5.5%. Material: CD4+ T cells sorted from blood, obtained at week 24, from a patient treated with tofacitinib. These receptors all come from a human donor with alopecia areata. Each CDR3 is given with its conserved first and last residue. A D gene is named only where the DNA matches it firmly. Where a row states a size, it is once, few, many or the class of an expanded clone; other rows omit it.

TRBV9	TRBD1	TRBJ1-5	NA	TGTGCCAGCAGCGAGACAGGGCGCTCTGAGGAGCCCCAGCATTTT	CASSETGRSEEPQHF
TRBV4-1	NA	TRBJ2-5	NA	TGCGCCAGCAGCCAAGAGGCAGGAGGGGAGACCCAGTACTTC	CASSQEAGGETQYF
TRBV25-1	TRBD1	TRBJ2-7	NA	TGTGCCAGCAGTGACACAGGGGATACCCCCTACGAGCAGTACTTC	CASSDTGDTPYEQYF
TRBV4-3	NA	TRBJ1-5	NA	TGCGCCAGCAGCCAAGGAGGGAATAGCAATCAGCCCCAGCATTTT	CASSQGGNSNQPQHF
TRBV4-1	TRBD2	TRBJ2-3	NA	TGCGCCAGCAGCCAACGACTAGCGGGGACAGATACGCAGTATTTT	CASSQRLAGTDTQYF
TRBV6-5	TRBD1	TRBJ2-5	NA	TGTGCCAGCAGTCACGACAGGGAAGAGACCCAGTACTTC	CASSHDREETQYF
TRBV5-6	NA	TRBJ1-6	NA	TGTGCCAGCAGCTCCGGCAATCCGGGGGAAATGCGACCCCTCCACTTT	CASSSGNPGEMRPLHF
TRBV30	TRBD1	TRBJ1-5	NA	TGTGCCTGGGGGCAGGGGGGACAGCCCCAGCATTTT	CAWGQGGQPQHF
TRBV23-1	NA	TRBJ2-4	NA	TGCGCCAGCAGTCAACCGCCTCTACTTGAACAGTTAAGGGTTGGCAAAAACATTCAGTACTTC	CASSQPPLLEQLRVGKNIQYF
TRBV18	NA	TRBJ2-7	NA	TGTGCCAGCTCACCAGTCTCGGAAAAAACCTACGAGCAGTACTTC	CASSPVSEKTYEQYF
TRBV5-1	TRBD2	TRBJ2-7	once	TGCGCCAGCAGTACGCAGGCGGGAGGTTTCCACGAGCAGTACTTC	CASSTQAGGFHEQYF
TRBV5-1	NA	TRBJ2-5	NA	TGCGCCAGCAGCGTCCCCGAGGGCCAAGAGACCCAGTACTTC	CASSVPEGQETQYF
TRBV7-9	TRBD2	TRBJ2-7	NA	TGTGCCAGCTCCTTGACTAGCGGGAGGATGGGGGAGCAGTACTTC	CASSLTSGRMGEQYF
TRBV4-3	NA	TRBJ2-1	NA	TGCGCCAGCAGCCAAGAACGGGGGCGCGAGCAGTTCTTC	CASSQERGREQFF
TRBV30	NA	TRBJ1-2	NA	TGTGCCTCTACCGTTTCCGGCTACACCTTC	CASTVSGYTF
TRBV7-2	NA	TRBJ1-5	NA	TGTGCCAGCAGCTGGCGGGGGGGCCGGAGCAATCAGCCCCAGCATTTT	CASSWRGGRSNQPQHF
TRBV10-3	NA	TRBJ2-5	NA	TGTGCCATCAAAGGGACACCTCAAGAGACCCAGTACTTC	CAIKGTPQETQYF